The TCR beta chain described here comes from a study of cytomegalovirus exposure and HLA in healthy donors. Regarding this clone: The antigen remains undetermined.

Study observations and caveats: Reports showed the classifier diagnosing cytomegalovirus status with high specificity and sensitivity. TCR beta V segments were, for the most part, productive about 87% or about 30% of the time in an earlier analysis.

This PCR relied on a set of 60 Vbeta primers and 13 Jbeta primers. Repertoires were generated with immunoSEQ multiplex PCR, while TCRdb's copy carries only in-frame clones and drops some. Of some 160,000 clones listed, less than 90% were seen once; the top ten hold under 2%. The sample comprised PBMCs. The TCR was taken from a woman younger than 30 in good health and CMV-seronegative.

The chain's CDR3 is CASSEALGTGYGYTF. DNA of the CDR3: TGTGCCAGCAGTGAAGCCCTTGGGACAGGCTATGGCTACACCTTC. V is TRBV6-1 and J is TRBJ1-2; 8 nucleotides agree with TRBD1. Looked up from germline, CDR1 is MNHNS and CDR2 is SASEGT. Trimming cost V 0 bases and J 4 bases; bases outside gene matches: 4. The CDR3 covers 15 residues.